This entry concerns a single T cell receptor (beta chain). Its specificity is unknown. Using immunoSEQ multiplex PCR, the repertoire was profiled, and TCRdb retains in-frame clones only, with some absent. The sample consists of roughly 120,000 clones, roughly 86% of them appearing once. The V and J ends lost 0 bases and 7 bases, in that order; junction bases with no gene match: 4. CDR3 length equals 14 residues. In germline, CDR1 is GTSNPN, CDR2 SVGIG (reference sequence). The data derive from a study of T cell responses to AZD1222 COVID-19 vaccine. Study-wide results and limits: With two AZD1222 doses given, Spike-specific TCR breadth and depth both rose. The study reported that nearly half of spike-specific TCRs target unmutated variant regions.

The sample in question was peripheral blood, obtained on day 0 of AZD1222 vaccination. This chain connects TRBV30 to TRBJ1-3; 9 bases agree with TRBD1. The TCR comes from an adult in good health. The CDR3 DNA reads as TGTGCCTGGAGTGTAGGGACAGGGAGGAACACCATATATTTT. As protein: CAWSVGTGRNTIYF. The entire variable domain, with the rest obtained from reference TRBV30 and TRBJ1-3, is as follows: SQTIHQWPATLVQPVGSPLSLECTVEGTSNPNLYWYRQAAGRGLQLLFYSVGIGQISSEVPQNLSASRPQDRQFILSSKKLLLSDSGFYLCAWSVGTGRNTIYFGEGSWLTVV.